Sequencing of this T cell receptor (beta chain) was carried out in a study of HIV-infected patients and healthy controls. All unsorted peripheral T cells were captured because whole blood was used without fractionation. This clonotype showed up many times. Alpha and beta constant-region primers primed reverse transcription of approximately 500 ng RNA. Separate chain-specific third strand synthesis with multiplexing indices produced the alpha and beta libraries. TCRdb used MiXCR to reprocess the 5' RACE reads, holding one entry per CDR3 protein. This table has 15,000 to 20,000 distinct CDR3 sequences, 12% appearing once. The source of this sequence is an adult in good health. The material sequenced was blood.

CDR3 sequence: CASTEDRGIKEKLFF. Written as DNA, the CDR3 is TGTGCCAGCACCGAAGACAGGGGGATTAAGGAAAAACTGTTTTTT. The rearrangement links TRBV5-4 to TRBJ1-4; TRBD1 matches 9 bases. The CDR3 extends over 15 amino acids. J lost 8 bases, V lost 6 bases, and 11 bases had no gene match. Germline V gene sequence: CDR1 SGHNT, CDR2 YYREEE (reference sequence).